These T cell receptor beta chains were read from a single sample in a study of shared clonotypes between healthy human individuals. Some clones are missing from TCRdb's copy, which holds only in-frame ones; the method was immunoSEQ multiplex PCR. Of 900,000 to 1,200,000 clones listed, around 78% were seen once; the top ten hold 0.5% to 0.65%. Sequenced: memory CD4+ T cells from PBMCs. The receptors shown here come from a man aged 18 to 29 in good health. Some clones in this sample may be carry-over from other donors' samples. Both conserved end residues are trimmed from each CDR3. The listing skips clone size in some rows; elsewhere it reads once, few, many or a size class.

>TRBJ2-1|12|-|TRBV27
ASSGTGLGNEQF
>TRBJ2-6|16|-|TRBV4-3
ASSQDGRVGSGANVLT
>TRBJ2-3|11|few|TRBV19
ASMNEGTDTQY
>TRBJ2-2|14|-|TRBV10-3
AISVLGGTNTGELF
>TRBJ1-4|13|few|TRBV28
ASSYQGATNEKLF
>TRBJ2-7|10|-|TRBV18
ASSPRTYEQY
>TRBJ2-5|13|few|TRBV7-2
ASSLSGTAQETQY
>TRBJ1-5|14|-|TRBV28
ASSLVVYGGGQPQH
>TRBJ1-1|13|-|TRBV6-1
ASRPTGAVNTEAF
>TRBJ2-3|14|-|TRBV4-2
ASSQHSGTSPGAQY
>TRBJ2-1|14|-|TRBV5-1
ASSSSSGRAGYEQF
>TRBJ2-3|13|-|TRBV5-1
ASSLGGPRGDTQY
>TRBJ2-1|11|-|TRBV7-8
ASSLVPGGEQF
>TRBJ2-5|13|-|TRBV5-1
ASSLLQGTEETQY
>TRBJ1-2|11|few|TRBV6-5
ASSYSGGYGYT
>TRBJ1-5|13|few|TRBV5-1
ASSLDRGSDQPQH
>TRBJ2-5|12|few|TRBV28
ASSLDRLGETQY
>TRBJ2-7|11|-|TRBV28
ASGGGTGYEQY
>TRBJ2-7|12|few|TRBV6-6
ASSGSGSTLSQY
>TRBJ2-1|13|few|TRBV10-3
AISDVSGSNNEQF
>TRBJ2-5|14|-|TRBV2
ASTSAGGTGQETQY
>TRBJ2-2|12|-|TRBV5-1
ASSPRTNTGELF
>TRBJ2-1|11|-|TRBV14
ASSYWEWWEQF
>TRBJ1-2|12|many|TRBV18
ASSSRQGEGGYT
>TRBJ2-5|17|-|TRBV7-6
ASSQRTSGTPDGRETQY
>TRBJ2-5|13|-|TRBV4-2
ASSQGLGARETQY
>TRBJ1-5|13|-|TRBV4-1
ASSQGHGGAQPQH
>TRBJ2-1|11|-|TRBV29-1
SVEDNYYNEQF
>TRBJ2-7|13|once|TRBV27
ASSSWGGSSYEQY
>TRBJ2-7|12|once|TRBV2
ASRGGLWGYEQY